The 21 T cell receptor beta chains presented below share a single source sample, sequenced in a study of T-cell memory formation after mild COVID-19. Each CDR3 protein gets one entry after TCRdb re-called the 5' RACE reads with MiXCR. The sample contains some 100,000 distinct CDR3 sequences, over 8.5% of which appear only once. The sample consisted of PBMCs or a T cell subset sorted from them (not recorded which). These receptors were taken from a man aged 18 to 35 who had mild COVID-19 (a few samples of this study predate the infection). Cell type and time point are not known.

The V call is TRBV21-1, the J call TRBJ1-6; the listed D gene, TRBD1, was not tested against the DNA. TRBV21-1 is assigned pseudogene status. The CDR3 runs 15 residues. In DNA, the CDR3 is TGTGCCAGCAGCAAAGAGGACAGGGGGAATTCACCCCTCCACTTT. Translation gives CASSKEDRGNSPLHF.

This clonotype was found a few times. The chain carries TRBV25-1 and TRBJ1-1; D might be TRBD1 (6 bases). The V end was cut by 6 bases, the J end by 3 bases, with 14 bases between. Per germline, CDR1 MGHDK and CDR2 SYGVNS. This CDR3 spans 14 amino acids. DNA of the CDR3: TGTGCCAGCAGCCTCTCAGGGGCCTACACTGAAGCTTTCTTT. Residues: CASSLSGAYTEAFF.

The chain links TRBV4-2 to TRBJ2-7, with a tentative D call TRBD1 (5 bases). Trimming took 2 bases from V and 2 from J, leaving 7 bases between them. The germline CDR1 and CDR2 sequences are LGHNA and YNFKEQ. The CDR3 spans 13 residues. CDR3 in DNA: TGTGCCAGCAGCCAACCAGGGACCTACGAGCAGTACTTC. Translating gives CASSQPGTYEQYF.

This clonotype appeared many times. The chain employs TRBV10-3 and TRBJ2-3, with D perhaps being TRBD1 or TRBD2 (6 bases each). Germline CDR1 is ENHRY and CDR2 is SYGVKD. Trimming stripped 0 bases from V and 3 bases from J, with 10 bases between. The CDR3 consists of 15 residues. CDR3 protein: CAISESRGGTDTQYF. As DNA, the CDR3 is TGTGCCATCAGTGAGTCCCGAGGGGGGACAGATACGCAGTATTTT.

This clonotype was observed a few times. The chain has TRBV4-2 and TRBJ2-5, with D perhaps matching TRBD1 or TRBD2 (6 bases each). The CDR3 length is 14 residues. Germline values: CDR1 LGHNA, CDR2 YNFKEQ. V gave up 0 bases and J gave up 5 bases, with 10 bases separating them. The CDR3 DNA follows: TGTGCCAGCAGCCAAGACGAGGGGGGTGAGACCCAGTACTTC. As protein: CASSQDEGGETQYF.

There are a few counts of this clonotype. The chain couples TRBV4-1 to TRBJ1-3; weak D call: TRBD1 (6 bases). Trimming shortened V by 8 bases and J by 4 bases, and 24 bases separated the two germline ends. CDR1 and CDR2 from the germline V gene are MGHRA and YSYEKL. The CDR3 is made up of 17 amino acids. This CDR3 reads CASGGGGIPLSGNTIYF. The CDR3 region has the DNA TGCGCCAGCGGAGGAGGGGGGATACCCCTTTCCGGAAACACCATATATTTT.

This clonotype has a handful of counts. This rearrangement joins TRBV6-5 to TRBJ2-5, with D perhaps assigned TRBD1 or TRBD2 (5 bases each). The ends were cut back, 2 bases at V and 2 bases at J, with 6 bases in the middle. The CDR3 length is 13 residues. Germline V gene lookup returns CDR1 MNHEY and CDR2 SVGAGI. The CDR3 sequence is CASSYGGQETQYF. The CDR3, as DNA: TGTGCCAGCAGTTACGGGGGACAAGAGACCCAGTACTTC.

The chain couples TRBV10-3 to TRBJ2-3; D gene uncertain. Trimming pared 2 bases from V and 1 base from J, leaving 7 bases between. The CDR3 consists of 14 residues. Looked up from germline, CDR1 is ENHRY and CDR2 is SYGVKD. For the CDR3, the DNA is TGTGCCATCAGTGAGAACCTGGGCACAGATACGCAGTATTTT. The encoded protein is CAISENLGTDTQYF.

The chain has TRBV20-1 and TRBJ1-1; 7 bases are a match to TRBD1. Germline CDR1 DFQATT, CDR2 SNEGSKA (reference sequence). The CDR3 sequence is 13 residues long. The V segment lost 6 bases and the J segment 5 bases; nucleotides outside the gene matches: 9. CDR3 in DNA: TGCAGTGCCGCCACAGGGGTTGGGACTGAAGCTTTCTTT. As protein: CSAATGVGTEAFF.

CDR3 region: CASSPIVSNQPQHF. DNA for the CDR3: TGTGCCAGCAGTCCCATCGTTAGCAATCAGCCCCAGCATTTT. The chain links TRBV27 to TRBJ1-5; D unclear. V was trimmed by 5 bases and J by 0 bases, leaving 8 bases between them. Germline-derived CDR1 and CDR2 are MNHEY and SMNVEV (reference sequence). The CDR3 consists of 14 residues.

This clonotype was picked up a small number of times. This sequence joins TRBV7-6 and TRBJ2-1, with 8 bases fitting TRBD2. CDR3 length: 15 amino acids. In germline, CDR1 is SGHVS, CDR2 FNYEAQ. The junction had 12 bases not matched to a gene; V was cut back by 5 bases and J by 9 bases. CDR3 bases: TGTGCCAGCAGCGATAGGGTTCGAGCGGGGGTTGAGCAGTTCTTC. It specifies CASSDRVRAGVEQFF.

This clonotype has more than one count but fewer than ten. The gene calls are TRBV10-3 and TRBJ2-3; D may be TRBD1 or TRBD2 (7 bases each). This CDR3 has 17 amino acids. Germline V gene data show CDR1 as ENHRY and CDR2 as SYGVKD. Deletions cut 7 bases from V and 3 bases from J, with 23 bases between. CDR3 in amino acids: CAIKGPSRGGSTDTQYF. The CDR3 DNA reads TGTGCCATCAAGGGTCCCAGCAGGGGGGGGTCGACAGATACGCAGTATTTT.

The rearrangement joins TRBV5-6 to TRBJ2-7; D not certain. CDR3 length equals 12 residues. Per the germline V gene, CDR1 is SGHDT and CDR2 is YYEEEE. The ends were cut back, 0 bases at V and 4 bases at J, with 5 bases in the middle. Here the CDR3 reads CASSLDDYEQYF. CDR3 nucleotides: TGTGCCAGCAGCTTGGACGATTACGAGCAGTACTTC.

The chain employs TRBV4-1 and TRBJ2-7, with 12 bases fitting TRBD2. V lost 5 bases to trimming and J lost 7 bases; unmatched junction nucleotides: 6. The CDR3 contains 14 residues. The V gene's germline CDR1 is MGHRA and CDR2 YSYEKL. CDR3 nucleotides: TGCGCCAGCAGCTCTAGCGGGGGGGCCCGGGAGCAGTACGTC. Its translation: CASSSSGGAREQYV.

The rearrangement joins TRBV7-9 to TRBJ2-5, with D hard to call. V was clipped by 5 bases and J by 5 bases, with 18 bases between them. Germline V gene lookup returns CDR1 SEHNR and CDR2 FQNEAQ (reference sequence). The CDR3 extends over 15 amino acids. Here the CDR3 reads CASSPPRGYGETQYF. CDR3 nucleotides: TGTGCCAGCAGCCCCCCCCGTGGGTACGGGGAGACCCAGTACTTC.

Many counts were recorded for this clonotype. The V gene is TRBV9, the J gene TRBJ2-7; D remains unclear. The CDR3 length is 12 residues. The V and J ends lost 7 bases and 0 bases respectively, with 8 bases between them. CDR1 and CDR2 from the germline V gene are SGDLS and YYNGEE. Here the CDR3 reads CASGSGSYEQYF. The CDR3, as DNA: TGTGCCAGCGGGTCGGGCTCCTACGAGCAGTACTTC.

This clonotype was detected a few times. The V call is TRBV4-1, the J call TRBJ2-7; possible D gene TRBD2, 6 bases. The CDR3 is 16 amino acids. Trimming shortened V by 0 bases and J by 2 bases, and 14 bases separated the two germline ends. CDR1 MGHRA and CDR2 YSYEKL come from the germline V gene. The CDR3 is CASSQDVPGGAYEQYF. CDR3 in DNA: TGCGCCAGCAGCCAAGATGTCCCGGGCGGGGCCTACGAGCAGTACTTC.

The chain recombines TRBV4-1 with TRBJ1-5; no clear D. Trimming removed 5 bases at V and 0 bases at J, with 8 bases between. CDR1 is MGHRA, CDR2 YSYEKL, per germline. CDR3 size: 14 residues. CDR3 region: CASSAHYSNQPQHF. DNA of the CDR3: TGCGCCAGCAGCGCACACTATAGCAATCAGCCCCAGCATTTT.

This clonotype was counted a few times. The J gene is TRBJ2-1, the V gene TRBV4-2; D gene ambiguous. Germline V gene lookup returns CDR1 LGHNA and CDR2 YNFKEQ. This CDR3 contains 14 residues. The ends were cut back, 1 base at V and 5 bases at J, with 9 bases in the middle. The CDR3 loop is CASSQATWDNEQFF. CDR3 coding DNA: TGTGCCAGCAGCCAAGCAACTTGGGACAATGAGCAGTTCTTC.

There are a few counts of this clonotype. The V gene is TRBV20-1, the J gene TRBJ2-1, with D perhaps matching TRBD1 or TRBD2 (5 bases each). V dropped 0 bases and J dropped 5 bases, with 14 bases sitting between them. This CDR3 is 15 amino acids long. The germline V gene has CDR1 DFQATT and CDR2 SNEGSKA (reference sequence). The CDR3 DNA is TGCAGTGCTAGAGATGGTCAGGTGGGACACAATGAGCAGTTCTTC. This encodes CSARDGQVGHNEQFF.

This clonotype was seen a handful of times. The chain uses TRBV5-1 and TRBJ1-5; maybe TRBD1 (6 bases). This CDR3 is built from 15 residues. The germline CDR1 and CDR2 sequences are SGHRS and YFSETQ. V lost 2 bases and J 1 base, leaving 10 bases between the germline ends. This chain's CDR3 is CASSLRGGSNQPQHF. The DNA of the CDR3 is TGCGCCAGCAGCTTAAGGGGGGGAAGCAATCAGCCCCAGCATTTT.